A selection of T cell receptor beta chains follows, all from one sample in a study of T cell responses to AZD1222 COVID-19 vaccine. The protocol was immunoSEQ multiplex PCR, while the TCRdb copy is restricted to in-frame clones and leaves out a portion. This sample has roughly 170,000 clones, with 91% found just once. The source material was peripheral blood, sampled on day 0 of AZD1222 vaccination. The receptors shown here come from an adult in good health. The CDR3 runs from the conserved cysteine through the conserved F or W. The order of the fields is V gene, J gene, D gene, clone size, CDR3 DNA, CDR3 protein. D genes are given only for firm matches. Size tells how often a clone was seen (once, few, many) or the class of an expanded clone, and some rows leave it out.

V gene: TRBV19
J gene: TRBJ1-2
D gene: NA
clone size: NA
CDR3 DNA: TGTGCCAGTAGTCTCACAGGCGGCTATGGCTACACCTTC
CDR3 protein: CASSLTGGYGYTF

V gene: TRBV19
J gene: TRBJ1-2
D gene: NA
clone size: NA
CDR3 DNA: TGTGCCAGTAGTATGGGTGGCTACACCTTC
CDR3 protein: CASSMGGYTF

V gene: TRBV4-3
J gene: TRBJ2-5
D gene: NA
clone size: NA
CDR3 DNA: TGCGCCAGCAGCCAAGAAGAGGGCCGGGGGACCCAGTACTTC
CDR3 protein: CASSQEEGRGTQYF

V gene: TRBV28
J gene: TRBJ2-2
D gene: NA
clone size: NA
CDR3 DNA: TGTGCCAGCAGTAACATCGGGGAGCTGTTTTTT
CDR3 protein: CASSNIGELFF

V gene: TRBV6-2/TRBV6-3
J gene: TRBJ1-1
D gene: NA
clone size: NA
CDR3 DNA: TGTGCCAGCAGTTACTACCGGGGCGGCACTGAAGCTTTCTTT
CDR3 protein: CASSYYRGGTEAFF

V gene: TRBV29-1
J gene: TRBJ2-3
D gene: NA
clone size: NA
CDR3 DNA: TGCAGCGGCCGGAATACAGATACGCAGTATTTT
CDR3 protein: CSGRNTDTQYF

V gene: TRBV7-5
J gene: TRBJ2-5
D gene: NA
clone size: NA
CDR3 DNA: TGTGCCAGAAGCCGAAATGGTGAGACCCAGTACTTC
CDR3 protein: CARSRNGETQYF

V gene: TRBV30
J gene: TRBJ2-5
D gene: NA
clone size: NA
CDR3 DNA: TGTGCCTGGAGTTTTCAGGGGGGCAGCCAAGAGACCCAGTACTTC
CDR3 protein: CAWSFQGGSQETQYF

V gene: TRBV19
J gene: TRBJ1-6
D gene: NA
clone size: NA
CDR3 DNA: TGTGCCAGTAGTAAACCGTCGGGTTCCTATAATTCACCCCTCCACTTT
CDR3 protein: CASSKPSGSYNSPLHF

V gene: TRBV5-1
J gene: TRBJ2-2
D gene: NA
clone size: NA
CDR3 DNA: TGCGCCAGCAGCTCCACCGGGGAGCTGTTTTTT
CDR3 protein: CASSSTGELFF

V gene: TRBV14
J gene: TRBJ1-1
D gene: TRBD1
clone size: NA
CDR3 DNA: TGTGCCAGCAGCCCGGGACAGGGGAACACTGAAGCTTTCTTT
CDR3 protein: CASSPGQGNTEAFF

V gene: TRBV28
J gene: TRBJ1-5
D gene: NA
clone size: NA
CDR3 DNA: TGTGCCAGCGTTTTCGGGGGCCAGCCCCAGCATTTT
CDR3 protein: CASVFGGQPQHF

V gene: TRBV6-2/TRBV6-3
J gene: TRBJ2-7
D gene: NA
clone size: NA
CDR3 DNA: TGTGCCAGCAGTTACTCCGCTTACGAGCAGTACTTC
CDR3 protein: CASSYSAYEQYF

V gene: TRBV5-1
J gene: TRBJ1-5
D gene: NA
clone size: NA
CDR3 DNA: TGCGCCAGCAGCTTCGGGGAAACGAGCAATCAGCCCCAGCATTTT
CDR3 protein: CASSFGETSNQPQHF

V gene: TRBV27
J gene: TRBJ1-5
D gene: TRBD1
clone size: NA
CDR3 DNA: TGTGCCAGCAGTTTCCAGGGGGCGAGTCAGCCCCAGCATTTT
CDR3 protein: CASSFQGASQPQHF

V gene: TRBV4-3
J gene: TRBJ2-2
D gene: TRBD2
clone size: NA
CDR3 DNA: TGCGCCAGCAGGCCGACTAGCGGGAGCGGCGGCGGGGAGCTGTTTTTT
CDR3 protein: CASRPTSGSGGGELFF

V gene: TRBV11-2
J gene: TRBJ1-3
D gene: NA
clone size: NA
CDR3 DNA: TGTGCCAGCAGCCCCACGCTTGGGACCTCTGGAAACACCATATATTTT
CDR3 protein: CASSPTLGTSGNTIYF

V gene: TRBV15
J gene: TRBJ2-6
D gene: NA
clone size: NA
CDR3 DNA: TGTGCCACCAGCAGAGACTATGGGGCCGGGGCCAACGTCCTGACTTTC
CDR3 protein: CATSRDYGAGANVLTF

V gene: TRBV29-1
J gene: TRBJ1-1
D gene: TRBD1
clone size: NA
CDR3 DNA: TGCAGCGTCGAGACAGGGTCTTACACTGAAGCTTTCTTT
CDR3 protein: CSVETGSYTEAFF

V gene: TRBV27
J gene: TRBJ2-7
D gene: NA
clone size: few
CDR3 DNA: TGTGCCAGCAGTTTGGGTCCACAGGGCTACGAGCAGTACTTC
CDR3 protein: CASSLGPQGYEQYF

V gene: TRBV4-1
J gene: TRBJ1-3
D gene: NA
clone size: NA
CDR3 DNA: TGCGCCAGCAGCCAAGTGACTGGCTCTGGAAACACCATATATTTT
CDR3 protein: CASSQVTGSGNTIYF

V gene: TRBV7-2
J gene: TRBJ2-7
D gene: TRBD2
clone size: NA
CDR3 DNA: TGTGCCAGCAGCTTATTAGGGCTAGCGGGGATCTACGAGCAGTACTTC
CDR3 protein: CASSLLGLAGIYEQYF

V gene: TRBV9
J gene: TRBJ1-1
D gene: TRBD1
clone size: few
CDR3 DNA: TGTGCCAGCAGCTCTCGGACAGGGGATGAAGCTTTCTTT
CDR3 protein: CASSSRTGDEAFF

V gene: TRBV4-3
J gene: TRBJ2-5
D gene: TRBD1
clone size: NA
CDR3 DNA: TGCGCCAGCAGCCCCTTGACAGGGGGCGAAGAGACCCAGTACTTC
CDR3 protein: CASSPLTGGEETQYF

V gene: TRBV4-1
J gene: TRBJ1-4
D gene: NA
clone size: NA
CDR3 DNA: TGCGCCAGCAGCCGCGCTGAATCCGTTGCTAATGAAAAACTGTTTTTT
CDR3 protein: CASSRAESVANEKLFF

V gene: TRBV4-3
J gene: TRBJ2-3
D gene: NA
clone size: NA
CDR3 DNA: TGCGCCAGCAGCCAAGAGAGAACACCCACAGATACGCAGTATTTT
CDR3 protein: CASSQERTPTDTQYF

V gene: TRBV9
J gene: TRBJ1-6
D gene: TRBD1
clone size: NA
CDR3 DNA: TGTGCCAGCAGCGCCATGGGACAGAGGAATTCACCCCTCCACTTT
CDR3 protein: CASSAMGQRNSPLHF

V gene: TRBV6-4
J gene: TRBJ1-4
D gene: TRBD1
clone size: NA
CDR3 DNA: TGTGCCAGCAGCGAAGTTTTAACAGGGGAGCGGCTATTTTTTCGGGAAAAACTGTTTTTT
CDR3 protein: CASSEVLTGERLFFREKLFF

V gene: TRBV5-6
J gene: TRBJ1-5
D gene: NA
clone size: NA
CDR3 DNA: TGTGCCAGCAGTAACAGGGATCAGCCCCAGCATTTT
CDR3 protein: CASSNRDQPQHF

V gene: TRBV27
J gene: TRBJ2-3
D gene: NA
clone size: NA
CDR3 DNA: TGTGCCAGCAGAACCCCCCCGGGACTAGATACGCAGTATTTT
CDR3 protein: CASRTPPGLDTQYF

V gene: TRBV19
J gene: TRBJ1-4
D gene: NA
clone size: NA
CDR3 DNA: TGTGCCAGTAGTGGCAGTATCGGTGAAAAACTGTTTTTT
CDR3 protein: CASSGSIGEKLFF

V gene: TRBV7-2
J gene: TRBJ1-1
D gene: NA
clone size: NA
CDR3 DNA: TGTGCCAGCAGCTTAGCGCTGGGGGCGAGGAACACTGAAGCTTTCTTT
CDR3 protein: CASSLALGARNTEAFF

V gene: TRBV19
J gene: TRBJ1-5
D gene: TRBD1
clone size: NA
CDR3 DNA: TGTGCCAGTAGTAACCGGGACAGGGATCAGCCCCAGCATTTT
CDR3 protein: CASSNRDRDQPQHF

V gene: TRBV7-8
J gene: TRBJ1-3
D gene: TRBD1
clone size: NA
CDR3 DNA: TGTGCCAGCAGCTCCACAGGGGGGCCAGGAAACACCATATATTTT
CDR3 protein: CASSSTGGPGNTIYF

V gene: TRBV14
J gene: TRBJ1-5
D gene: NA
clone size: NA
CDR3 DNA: TGTGCCAGCAGCCAAGGTCTAGGTTGGGCAGTTCATAGCAATCAGCCCCAGCATTTT
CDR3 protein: CASSQGLGWAVHSNQPQHF

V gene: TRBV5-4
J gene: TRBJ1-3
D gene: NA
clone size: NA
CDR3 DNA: TGTGCCAGCAGCGCCACGGGAGGAAACACCATATATTTT
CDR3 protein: CASSATGGNTIYF

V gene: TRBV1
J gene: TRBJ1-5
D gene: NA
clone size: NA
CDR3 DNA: TGCACCAGCAGCCCGTCGGACACTATGAAGTCACAGCCCCAGCATTTT
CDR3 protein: CTSSPSDTMKSQPQHF

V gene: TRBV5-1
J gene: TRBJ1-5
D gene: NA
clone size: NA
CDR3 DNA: TGCGCCAGCAGCTTGGGGGGTGATCGCAATCAGCCCCAGCATTTT
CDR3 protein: CASSLGGDRNQPQHF

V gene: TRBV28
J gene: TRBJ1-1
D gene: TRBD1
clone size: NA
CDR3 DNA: TGTGCCAGCAGTGCCCACAGGGGTCACGGCGGGATGAACACTGAAGCTTTCTTT
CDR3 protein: CASSAHRGHGGMNTEAFF

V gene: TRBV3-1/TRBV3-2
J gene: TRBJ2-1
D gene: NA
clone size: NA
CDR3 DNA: TGTGCCAGCAGCTCCTTCAGGGACAATGAGCAGTTCTTC
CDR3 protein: CASSSFRDNEQFF

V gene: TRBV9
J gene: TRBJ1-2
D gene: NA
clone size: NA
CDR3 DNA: TGTGCCAGCAGCGCTGGTGGACCTAACTATGGCTACACCTTC
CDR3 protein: CASSAGGPNYGYTF

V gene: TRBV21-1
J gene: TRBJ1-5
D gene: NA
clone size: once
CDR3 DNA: TGTGCCAGCAGCACCCGGGACAGCGATCAGCCCCAGCATTTT
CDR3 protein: CASSTRDSDQPQHF

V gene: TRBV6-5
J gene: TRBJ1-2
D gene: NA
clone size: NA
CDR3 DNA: TGTGCCAGCAGTTCCCGAGGGAGGGGGATGGATGGCTACACCTTC
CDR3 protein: CASSSRGRGMDGYTF

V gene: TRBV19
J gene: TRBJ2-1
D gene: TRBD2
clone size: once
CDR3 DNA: TGTGCCAGTAGTATAGGGACTAGCGGGAGCTCCTACAATGAGCAGTTCTTC
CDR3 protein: CASSIGTSGSSYNEQFF

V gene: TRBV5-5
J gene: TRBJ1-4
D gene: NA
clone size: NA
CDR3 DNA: TGTGCCAGCAGCTTGGACATTGGGCGTGAGAAAAAACTGTTTTTT
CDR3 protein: CASSLDIGREKKLFF

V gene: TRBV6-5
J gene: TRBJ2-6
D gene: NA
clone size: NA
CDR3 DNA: TGTGCCAGCAGTAACGCCGGGACCGGCAACGTCCTGACTTTC
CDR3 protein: CASSNAGTGNVLTF

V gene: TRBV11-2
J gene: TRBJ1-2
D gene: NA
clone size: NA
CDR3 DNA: TGTGCCAGCAGCCACGGCTATGGCTACACCTTC
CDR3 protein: CASSHGYGYTF

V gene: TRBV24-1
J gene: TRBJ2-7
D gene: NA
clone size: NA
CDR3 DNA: TGTGCCACCAGTGACCCCGTGACAGGTTACGAGCAGTACTTC
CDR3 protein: CATSDPVTGYEQYF

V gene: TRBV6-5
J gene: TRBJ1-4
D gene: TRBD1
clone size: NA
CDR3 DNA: TGTGCCAGCAGCGGACTGACCTCAGGGGGACTGTTTTTT
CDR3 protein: CASSGLTSGGLFF

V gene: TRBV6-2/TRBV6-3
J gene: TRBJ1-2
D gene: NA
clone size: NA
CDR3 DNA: TGTGCCAGCAGTTTACGTCAATATGGCTACACCTTC
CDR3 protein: CASSLRQYGYTF

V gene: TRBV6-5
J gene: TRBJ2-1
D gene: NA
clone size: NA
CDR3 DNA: TGTGCCAGCAGTTACTCGAACCAGGGCCCCTACAATGAGCAGTTCTTC
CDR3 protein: CASSYSNQGPYNEQFF

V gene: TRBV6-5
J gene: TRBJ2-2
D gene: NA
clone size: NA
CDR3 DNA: TGTGCCAGCAGTACCGGACAGATAAACACCGGGGAGCTGTTTTTT
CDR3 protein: CASSTGQINTGELFF

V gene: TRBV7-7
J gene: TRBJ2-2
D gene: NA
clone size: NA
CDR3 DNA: TGTGCCAGCAGCTCATCCCGGATCGGGGAGCTGTTTTTT
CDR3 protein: CASSSSRIGELFF

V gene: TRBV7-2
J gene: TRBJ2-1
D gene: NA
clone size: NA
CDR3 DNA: TGTGCCAGCAGCCCTAGAGGGGGGAGTCGCCTCTCCTACAATGAGCAGTTCTTC
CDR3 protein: CASSPRGGSRLSYNEQFF

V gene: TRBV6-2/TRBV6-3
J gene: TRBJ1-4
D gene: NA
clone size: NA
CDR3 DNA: TGTGCCAGCAGTTACTCTGGGGGAGGAGGAGAAAAACTGTTTTTT
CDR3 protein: CASSYSGGGGEKLFF